This is a list of T cell receptor beta chains from one sample in a study of blood T cell repertoires in COVID-19. The repertoire was sequenced with immunoSEQ multiplex PCR; TCRdb's copy has only in-frame clones and lacks some. Of some 220,000 clones listed, about 83% are singletons. The source material was peripheral blood. The receptors were sampled from a human donor in a cohort sampled during active COVID-19. The CDR3 runs from the conserved cysteine through the conserved F or W. A D gene is named only where the DNA matches it firmly. Some rows mark clone size as missing; the rest say once, few, many or name a class of expanded clone.

TRBD2	NA	TRBJ2-7	TRBV3-1/TRBV3-2	CASSPGSSGRFAYEQYF	TGTGCCAGCAGCCCAGGTTCCAGCGGGAGGTTTGCCTACGAGCAGTACTTC
TRBD1	NA	TRBJ1-5	TRBV6-2/TRBV6-3	CASSPGQIYSQPQHF	TGTGCCAGCAGCCCGGGACAGATCTATAGTCAGCCCCAGCATTTT
NA	NA	TRBJ2-7	TRBV6-5	CASSYTRRPYEQYF	TGTGCCAGCAGTTATACCAGGAGGCCCTACGAGCAGTACTTC
NA	NA	TRBJ2-2	TRBV10-1	CASSHDQPGSTGELFF	TGCGCCAGCAGTCATGATCAACCCGGGAGCACCGGGGAGCTGTTTTTT
NA	NA	TRBJ1-1	TRBV30	CALKPRIMNTEAFF	TGTGCCCTCAAGCCACGTATTATGAACACTGAAGCTTTCTTT
NA	NA	TRBJ1-4	TRBV19	CASSIGTGTNEKLFF	TGTGCCAGTAGTATAGGGACTGGAACTAATGAAAAACTGTTTTTT
NA	NA	TRBJ2-7	TRBV5-4	CASSLTGSSYEQYF	TGTGCCAGCAGCTTGACGGGGTCCTCCTACGAGCAGTACTTC
NA	NA	TRBJ2-5	TRBV12-3/TRBV12-4	CASSFSGWETQYF	TGTGCCAGCAGTTTTTCAGGGTGGGAGACCCAGTACTTC
TRBD1	NA	TRBJ1-6	TRBV7-2	CASSLGTDYNSPLHF	TGTGCCAGCAGCCTTGGGACAGATTATAATTCACCCCTCCACTTT
NA	once	TRBJ1-1	TRBV29-1	CSVEGTAMNTEAFF	TGCAGCGTTGAAGGGACAGCTATGAACACTGAAGCTTTCTTT
NA	NA	TRBJ2-3	TRBV5-1	CASSLGDKNTDTQYF	TGCGCCAGCAGCTTGGGGGACAAGAACACAGATACGCAGTATTTT
NA	NA	TRBJ2-4	TRBV28	CASSFGAKNIQYF	TGTGCCAGCAGTTTCGGGGCCAAAAACATTCAGTACTTC
NA	NA	TRBJ1-4	TRBV5-1	CASSLGATNEKLFF	TGCGCCAGCAGCTTGGGCGCAACTAATGAAAAACTGTTTTTT
NA	few	TRBJ1-3	TRBV3-1/TRBV3-2	CASSQQGSSGNTIYF	TGTGCCAGCAGCCAACAGGGCTCCTCTGGAAACACCATATATTTT
NA	NA	TRBJ1-5	TRBV7-2	CASSLEQNSNQPQHF	TGTGCCAGCAGCTTAGAACAGAATAGCAATCAGCCCCAGCATTTT
NA	NA	TRBJ2-3	TRBV7-3	CASSSQGTADTQYF	TGTGCCAGCAGCTCACAGGGCACCGCAGATACGCAGTATTTT
TRBD1	once	TRBJ1-5	TRBV7-9	CASSFTTTGGVGQPQHF	TGTGCCAGCAGCTTTACGACGACAGGGGGCGTAGGTCAGCCCCAGCATTTT
NA	few	TRBJ2-5	TRBV5-1	CASSPTLETQYF	TGCGCCAGCAGCCCGACTCTAGAGACCCAGTACTTC
TRBD1	NA	TRBJ2-7	TRBV15	CATSRGGTGGGEQYF	TGTGCCACCAGCAGAGGCGGGACAGGGGGCGGTGAGCAGTACTTC
TRBD2	NA	TRBJ2-3	TRBV7-3	CASSTSGGGTDTQYF	TGTGCCAGCAGTACTAGCGGGGGAGGAACAGATACGCAGTATTTT